This TCR beta chain was found in a study of tumor-infiltrating lymphocytes in primary liver carcinoma (dated by TCRdb to about 2017). In terms of the full investigation: Between late 2015 and 2016, several patients in China with histopathologically diagnosed primary liver carcinoma had surgical resection. The five patients, three men and two women aged 30 to 69 years, had hepatocellular carcinoma (four) or combined HCC and intrahepatic cholangiocarcinoma (one). The five patients had tumors staged T1-T3 N0M0, with maximum diameters ranging from roughly 4.2 to 11 cm. Samples yielded roughly 3.65 to 7.5 million productive TCRbeta reads; read depth did not differ significantly between tissue types. Across five regions of each liver tumor, along with adjacent normal tissue and blood, the study brought together TCRbeta repertoire sequencing, expression microarrays and whole-exome sequencing. A total of roughly 35 specimens from 5 patients underwent TCRbeta repertoire sequencing, comprising roughly 25 tumor regions, 5 adjacent noncancerous liver tissues and 5 peripheral blood samples. High reproducibility was observed for the technical replicate repertoires, with mean shared-clone rates near 0.89 and correlation coefficients above 0.95.

Starting from approximately 500 ng total RNA, TCRbeta-specific cDNA was produced by reverse transcription with a constant-region primer and ProtoScript II reverse transcriptase. Construction of the TCRbeta libraries relied on three nested rounds of multiplex PCR, following a slightly modified ARM-PCR procedure. The first two PCR rounds used multiplex TRBV1-TRBV30 forward primers with a Cbeta reverse primer, each for approximately 9 cycles. Sample barcodes and Illumina adapters were added in a final 25-cycle PCR using Deep VentR polymerase. Amplicons of 200-500 bp were gel-purified with a QIAquick gel extraction kit before sequencing. An Illumina HiSeq 2500 was used to sequence the TCRbeta amplicons, generating 250-bp paired-end reads. As for how the authors treated the data: Quality trimming of reads was performed with Trimmomatic v0.33, and paired reads were merged with FLASH v1.2.11 so that full CDR3 sequences could be recovered. V, D and J germline segments were assigned to the rearranged TCRbeta sequences by MiGEC v1.2.1b. Clonotype statistics and Shannon-Wiener diversity indices were computed with VDJtools v1.0.0. Except for diversity analysis, only each sample's 250 most abundant clonotypes were used in subsequent analyses to reduce sampling bias. The public reads were reprocessed in TCRdb via fastp at Q25 and MiXCR, keeping in-frame beta chains. Rows are combined by CDR3 protein, so each entry shows the most common genes and DNA. The V and J calls were determined by TCRdb, not by the authors. This sample is represented by 250,000 to 350,000 distinct CDR3 sequences; around 50% of them were singletons. The leading ten clones occupy about a sixth of the sample.

V is cut by 2 bases and J by 4 bases, and the space between the germline ends is 3 bases. CDR1 SGHAT and CDR2 FQDESV were looked up in the germline V gene (reference sequence). From its cysteine to its phenylalanine, the CDR3 spans 12 amino acids. Only the CDR3 portion is preserved as DNA: 36 bases, with reading frame beginning at the first base. This clonotype showed up many times. Its cognate antigen has yet to be identified. Per-nucleotide qualities are absent, and no much larger clonotype sits a single base away. General study outcomes and caveats: Only the TCR beta chain was sequenced, which likely underestimates true repertoire diversity because unpaired alpha chains were not captured. A significantly larger repertoire fraction was made up by the top 250 clones in tumors than in blood (p = 0.039). Repertoire overlap was higher between tumor regions (mean around 36%) than tumor-adjacent (17%) or tumor-blood (roughly 14%) pairs, consistent with antigen-driven expansion. The study included only five patients, and the authors note findings should be validated in a larger study. Since the samples were bulk and unsorted, there was no way to compare CD4+ and CD8+ T cell repertoires.

Blood RNA was extracted from unsorted whole blood with TRIzol reagent; germline DNA came from the DNeasy Blood & Tissue kit. At the time of sampling, the patients were treatment-naive and had chronic HBV infection. Around 4 milliliters of peripheral blood were collected into K2EDTA tubes before surgery. The receptor was isolated from a woman younger than 45 with primary liver carcinoma and hepatitis B virus infection. Recombination joined TRBV11-1 with TRBJ2-1, with the identity of the D gene unclear. Input material: peripheral blood. The DNA sequence is given as TGTGCCAGCAGCTTAAATTACAATGAGCAGTTCTTC. Protein translation: CASSLNYNEQFF.